The source of this T cell receptor beta chain is a study of blood T cells in healthy people across ages. Overall study context: Per every two T cells, about one barcoded beta molecule was captured by template switching. Study-level results: Diversity estimates drawn from one million T cells were deemed underestimates. Diversity was higher, and naive CD4+ cells more numerous, in long-lived donors than in aged donors.

Primed by a sample-barcoded 5' primer and a J-beta primer mix, a second PCR proceeded for 7 to 11 cycles. Carrying 12 random nucleotides, a template-switch adaptor labeled each individual cDNA molecule. TCRdb used MiXCR to reprocess the 5' RACE reads, holding one entry per CDR3 protein. The data contain over 1,200,000 distinct CDR3 sequences, roughly 60% of them singletons. Concerning this clonotype: Its matching antigen is unknown.

The germline CDR1 and CDR2 sequences are SQVTM and ANQGSEA. J gave up 8 bases and V 7 bases, and 5 bases lay outside the gene matches. The CDR3 totals 13 residues. The TCR was taken from a young man in good health. The rearrangement links TRBV29-1 to TRBJ2-1; 13 bases are shared with TRBD2. The source material was blood. CDR3 nucleotide sequence: TGCAGCGCGTCGGGACTAGCGGGACATGAGCAGTTCTTC. This translates into CSASGLAGHEQFF.